This record covers a single TCR beta chain. This specimen belongs to a study of shared clonotypes between healthy human individuals. There are 12 residues in the CDR3. Germline assignment: CDR1 LNHDA and CDR2 SQIVND (reference sequence). Trimming left V 6 bases short and J 4 bases short, with 9 bases between. The study ran the assay at deep level. The method was immunoSEQ multiplex PCR; TCRdb's version includes in-frame clones alone and lacks a portion of them. The data hold 600,000 or so clones, with roughly 98% observed a single time. CD45RO-negative cells were positively selected for CCR7, leaving out terminally differentiated effector memory CD45RA+ cells.

Input material: naive CD8+ T cells sorted from blood. The TCR comes from a man aged 25 to 45 in good health. The chain combines TRBV19 with TRBJ1-2; tentative D call: TRBD1 (6 bases). CDR3 coding DNA: TGTGCCAGTAGGGCAGGGGCCTATGGCTACACCTTC. Its protein product is CASRAGAYGYTF.